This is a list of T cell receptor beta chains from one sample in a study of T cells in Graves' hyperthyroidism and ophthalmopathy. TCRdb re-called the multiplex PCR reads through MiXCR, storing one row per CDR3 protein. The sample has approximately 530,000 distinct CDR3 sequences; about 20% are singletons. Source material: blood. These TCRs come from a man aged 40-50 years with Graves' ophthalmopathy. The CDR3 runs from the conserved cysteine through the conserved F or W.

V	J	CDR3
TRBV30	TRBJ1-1	CASRLVGYTEAFF
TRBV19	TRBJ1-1	CASHTSGTVHTEAFF
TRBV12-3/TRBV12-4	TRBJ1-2	CANRPRQPYGYTF
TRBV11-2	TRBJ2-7	CASSRGQSYEQYF
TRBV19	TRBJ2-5	CASSSTSVGRETQYF
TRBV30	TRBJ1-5	CAWSVGRAGNQPQHF
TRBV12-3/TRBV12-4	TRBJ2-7	CASSLGGGTSGKGREQYF
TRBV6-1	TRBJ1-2	CASSEVVWDKNYGYTF
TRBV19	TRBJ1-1	CASSILGNTEAFF
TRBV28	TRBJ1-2	CASSLPGTGGHYGYTF
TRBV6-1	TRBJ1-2	CASSALPEGYGYTF
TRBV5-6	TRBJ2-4	CASSFPGQENIQYF
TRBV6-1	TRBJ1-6	CASSSSTGKNSPLHF
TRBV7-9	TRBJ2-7	CASSRLASTYEQYF
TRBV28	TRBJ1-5	CASSSGGSNQPQHF
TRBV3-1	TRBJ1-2	CASSLRIRPMERGGYTF
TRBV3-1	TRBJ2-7	CASSQGLVDYEQYF
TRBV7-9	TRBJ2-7	CASSLVSEQYF
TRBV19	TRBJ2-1	CASSTWTRYNEQFF
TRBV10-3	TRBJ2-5	CAISGAGTSRQETQYF
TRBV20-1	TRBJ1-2	CSASNRDRGRNGYTF
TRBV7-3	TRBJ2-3	CASSLPLGGPSTDTQYF
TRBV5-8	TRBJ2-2	CASSPDIANTGELFF